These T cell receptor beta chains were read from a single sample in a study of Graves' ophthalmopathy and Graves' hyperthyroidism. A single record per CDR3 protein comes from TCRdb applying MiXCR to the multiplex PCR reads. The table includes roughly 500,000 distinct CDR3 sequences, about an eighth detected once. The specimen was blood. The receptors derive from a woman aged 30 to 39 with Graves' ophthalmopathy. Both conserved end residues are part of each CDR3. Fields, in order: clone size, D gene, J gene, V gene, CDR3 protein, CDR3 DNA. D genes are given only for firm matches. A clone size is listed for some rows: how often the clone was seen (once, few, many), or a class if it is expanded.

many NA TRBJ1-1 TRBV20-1 CSATFRNTEAFF TGCAGTGCTACGTTCAGGAACACTGAAGCTTTCTTT
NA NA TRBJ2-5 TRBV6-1 CASSKAFGGPYQETQYF TGTGCCAGCAGTAAGGCGTTTGGCGGGCCTTACCAAGAGACCCAGTACTTC
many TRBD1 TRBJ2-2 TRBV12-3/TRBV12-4 CASTQRQGNTGELFF TGTGCCAGCACCCAACGACAGGGCAACACCGGGGAGCTGTTTTTT
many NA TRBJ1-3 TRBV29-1 CSVEGQFSGNTIYF TGCAGCGTTGAAGGACAGTTCTCTGGAAACACCATATATTTT
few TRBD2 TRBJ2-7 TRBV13 CASTGTSFHEQYF TGTGCCAGCACCGGGACTAGTTTCCACGAGCAGTACTTC
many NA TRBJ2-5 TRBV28 CASSLVRSQETQYF TGTGCCAGCAGTTTAGTAAGGAGTCAAGAGACCCAGTACTTC
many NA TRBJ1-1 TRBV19 CASSIRGETEAFF TGTGCCAGTAGTATTCGGGGGGAAACTGAAGCTTTCTTT
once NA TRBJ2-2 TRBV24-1 CATTPANTGELFF TGTGCCACTACCCCCGCGAACACCGGGGAGCTGTTTTTT
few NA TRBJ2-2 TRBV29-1 CSAGGTNANTGELFF TGCAGCGCAGGAGGGACAAACGCGAACACCGGGGAGCTGTTTTTT
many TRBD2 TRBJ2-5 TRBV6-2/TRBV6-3 CASSFTGGPRETQYF TGTGCCAGCAGTTTCACGGGAGGGCCCCGGGAGACCCAGTACTTC
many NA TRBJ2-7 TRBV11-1 CASSPPPQGESYEQYF TGTGCCAGCAGCCCGCCCCCACAGGGTGAATCCTACGAGCAGTACTTC
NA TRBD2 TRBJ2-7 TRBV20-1 CSASDPGLSYKQYF TGCAGTGCTAGTGATCCGGGACTATCCTACAAGCAGTACTTC
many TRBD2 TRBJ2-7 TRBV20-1 CSARTSGRREQYF TGCAGTGCGCGGACTAGCGGGAGACGCGAGCAGTACTTC
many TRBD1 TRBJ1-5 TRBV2 CARGGDRNQPQHF TGTGCCAGAGGGGGGGACAGGAATCAGCCCCAGCATTTT
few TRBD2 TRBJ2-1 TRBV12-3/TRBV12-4 CASSPRAPGGGQFF TGTGCCAGCAGTCCCCGGGCTCCGGGCGGGGGGCAGTTCTTC
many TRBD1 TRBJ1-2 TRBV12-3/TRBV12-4 CASTRPGTGFHTF TGTGCCAGCACCCGCCCTGGGACAGGGTTTCACACCTTC
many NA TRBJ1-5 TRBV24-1 CATGGGGSDSNQPQHF TGTGCCACCGGGGGGGGGGGCTCCGATAGCAATCAGCCCCAGCATTTT
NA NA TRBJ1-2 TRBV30 CAWTELAAYGYTF TGTGCCTGGACAGAATTGGCGGCATATGGCTACACCTTC
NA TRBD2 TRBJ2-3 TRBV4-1 CASSHQAGVSTDTQYF TGCGCCAGCAGCCACCAAGCGGGGGTTAGCACAGATACGCAGTATTTT
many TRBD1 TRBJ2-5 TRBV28 CASSLFSDRLGETQYF TGTGCCAGCAGTTTATTCTCGGACAGGTTAGGAGAGACCCAGTACTTC
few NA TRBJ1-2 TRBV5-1 CASSFGDPYGYTF TGCGCCAGCAGCTTCGGGGACCCCTATGGCTACACCTTC
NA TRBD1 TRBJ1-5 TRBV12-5 CASGLRDRANQPQHF TGTGCTAGTGGTTTAAGAGACAGGGCTAATCAGCCCCAGCATTTT
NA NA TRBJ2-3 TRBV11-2 CASSRDTGEGGDTQYF TGTGCCAGCAGCCGCGATACTGGGGAAGGAGGAGATACGCAGTATTTT
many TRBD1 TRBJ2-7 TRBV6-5 CASSYRPGTDFRLGSAYEQYF TGTGCCAGCAGTTACCGACCAGGGACAGACTTCCGACTGGGGAGCGCCTACGAGCAGTACTTC
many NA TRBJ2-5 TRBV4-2 CASSQEWPGGETQYF TGTGCCAGCAGCCAAGAATGGCCCGGGGGTGAGACCCAGTACTTC
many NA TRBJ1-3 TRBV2 CASSEAHGGGGNTIYF TGTGCCAGCAGTGAAGCGCATGGGGGGGGTGGAAACACCATATATTTT
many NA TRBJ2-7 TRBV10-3 CAISERGTLYEQYF TGTGCCATCAGTGAGAGGGGAACACTATACGAGCAGTACTTC
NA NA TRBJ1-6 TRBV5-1 CASSLRDTGQGANSPLHF TGCGCCAGCAGCTTAAGGGACACCGGTCAAGGGGCCAATTCACCCCTCCACTTT
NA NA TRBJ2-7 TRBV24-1 CATSSSYSYEQYF TGTGCCACCAGTAGTAGTTACTCCTACGAGCAGTACTTC
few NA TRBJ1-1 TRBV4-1 CASSRSGGNTEAFF TGCGCCAGCAGCCGCAGCGGGGGTAACACTGAAGCTTTCTTT
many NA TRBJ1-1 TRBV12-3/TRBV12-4 CASSFWGQGEAFF TGTGCCAGCAGTTTTTGGGGTCAGGGGGAAGCTTTCTTT
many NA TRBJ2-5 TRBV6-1 CASSEEETQYF TGTGCCAGCAGTGAGGAAGAGACCCAGTACTTC
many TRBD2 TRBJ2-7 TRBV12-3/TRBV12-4 CASSLRLAGENYEQYF TGTGCCAGCAGTCTACGACTAGCGGGAGAGAACTACGAGCAGTACTTC
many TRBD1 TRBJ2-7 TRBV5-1 CASSAGTEISYEQYF TGCGCCAGCAGTGCCGGGACAGAGATTTCCTACGAGCAGTACTTC
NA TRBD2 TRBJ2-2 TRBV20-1 CSASGGAQSSGSGELFF TGCAGTGCTAGCGGGGGGGCCCAATCTTCTGGGTCGGGGGAGCTGTTTTTT
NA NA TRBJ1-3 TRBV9 CASSVDRGNTIYF TGTGCCAGCAGCGTAGACAGGGGAAACACCATATATTTT
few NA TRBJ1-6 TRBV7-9 CASSSPDYNSHLHF TGTGCCAGCAGCTCCCCAGACTATAATTCACACCTCCACTTT
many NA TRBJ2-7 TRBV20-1 CSALGGVNEQYF TGCAGTGCCCTAGGGGGAGTTAACGAGCAGTACTTC
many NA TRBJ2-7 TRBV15 CATSSSKGAQAEQYF TGTGCCACCAGCAGTTCAAAAGGGGCACAAGCCGAGCAGTACTTC
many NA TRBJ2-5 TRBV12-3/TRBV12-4 CASSLGHFVETQYF TGTGCCAGCAGTTTGGGACATTTCGTGGAGACCCAGTACTTC
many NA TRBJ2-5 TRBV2 CASSDPSQETQYF TGTGCCAGCAGTGATCCGAGCCAAGAGACCCAGTACTTC
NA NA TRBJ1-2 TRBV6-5 CASSSEGGRTYGYTF TGTGCCAGCAGTTCCGAGGGGGGCCGAACATATGGCTACACCTTC
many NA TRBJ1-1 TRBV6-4 CASSEEMNTEAFF TGTGCCAGCAGTGAGGAAATGAACACTGAAGCTTTCTTT
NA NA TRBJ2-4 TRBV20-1 CSAPGLAKNIKYF TGCAGTGCTCCCGGATTAGCCAAAAACATTAAGTACTTC
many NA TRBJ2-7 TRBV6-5 CASRRTIGTSYEQYF TGTGCCAGCAGGAGAACCATAGGGACCTCCTACGAGCAGTACTTC
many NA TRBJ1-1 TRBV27 CASSLYGPNTEAFF TGTGCCAGCAGTTTATATGGCCCGAACACTGAAGCTTTCTTT
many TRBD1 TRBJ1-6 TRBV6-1 CASSGQGYSYNSPLHF TGTGCCAGCAGTGGACAGGGGTACTCCTATAATTCACCCCTCCACTTT
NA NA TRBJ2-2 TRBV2 CASPGVTGELFF TGTGCCAGCCCCGGGGTCACCGGGGAGCTGTTTTTT
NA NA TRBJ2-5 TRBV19 CASSSDPRPQETQYF TGTGCCAGTAGTAGCGACCCTAGGCCCCAAGAGACCCAGTACTTC
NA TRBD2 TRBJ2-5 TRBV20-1 CSARDVRASGTQETQYF TGCAGTGCTAGAGATGTAAGGGCTAGCGGGACACAAGAGACCCAGTACTTC
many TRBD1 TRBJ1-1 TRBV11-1 CASSDRGEAFF TGTGCCAGCAGCGACAGGGGGGAAGCTTTCTTT
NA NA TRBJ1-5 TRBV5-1 CASSLVPTSYSNQPQHF TGCGCCAGCAGCTTGGTCCCGACGTCTTATAGCAATCAGCCCCAGCATTTT
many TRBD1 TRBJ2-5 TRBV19 CASSIGPGGLETQYF TGTGCCAGTAGTATAGGCCCAGGGGGCCTCGAGACCCAGTACTTC
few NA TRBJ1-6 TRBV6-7 CASRRYIYNSPLHF TGTGCCAGCAGGCGCTACATCTATAATTCACCCCTCCACTTT
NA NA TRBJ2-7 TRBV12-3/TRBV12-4 CASSTQGRPYEQYF TGTGCCAGCAGTACTCAGGGGCGACCCTACGAGCAGTACTTC
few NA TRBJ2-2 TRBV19 CATTHGGRLHTGELFF TGTGCCACCACCCATGGTGGGAGATTACACACCGGGGAGCTGTTTTTT
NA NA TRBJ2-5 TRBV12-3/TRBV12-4 CASSHQTRSQETQYF TGTGCCAGCAGCCATCAAACCCGGTCTCAAGAGACCCAGTACTTC